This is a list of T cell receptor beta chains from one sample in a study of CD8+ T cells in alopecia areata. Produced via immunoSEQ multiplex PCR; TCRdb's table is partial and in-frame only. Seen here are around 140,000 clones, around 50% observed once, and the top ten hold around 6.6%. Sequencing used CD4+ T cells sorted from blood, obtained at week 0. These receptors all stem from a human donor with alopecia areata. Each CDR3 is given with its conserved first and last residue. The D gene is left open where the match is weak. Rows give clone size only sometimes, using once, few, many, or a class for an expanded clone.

CDR3 DNA: TGTGCCAGCAGCCCAGGGGCGGGGACGGGTCAGCCCCAGCATTTT
CDR3 protein: CASSPGAGTGQPQHF
J gene: TRBJ1-5
clone size: NA
V gene: TRBV7-2
D gene: NA

CDR3 DNA: TGCGCCAGCAGCAGCACAGGGAGCTCCTACAATGAGCAGTTCTTC
CDR3 protein: CASSSTGSSYNEQFF
J gene: TRBJ2-1
clone size: NA
V gene: TRBV5-1
D gene: NA

CDR3 DNA: TGTGCCAGTAGCGAAGGCGGCCCCTATGGGGGCTTCTATGGCTACACCTTC
CDR3 protein: CASSEGGPYGGFYGYTF
J gene: TRBJ1-2
clone size: NA
V gene: TRBV19
D gene: NA

CDR3 DNA: TGTGCCAGCAGCCCTCGGTCTAGCAATCAGCCCCAGCATTTT
CDR3 protein: CASSPRSSNQPQHF
J gene: TRBJ1-5
clone size: once
V gene: TRBV4-2
D gene: NA

CDR3 DNA: TGTGCCAGCCGCTCACAGGGAAATGGCTACACCTTC
CDR3 protein: CASRSQGNGYTF
J gene: TRBJ1-2
clone size: NA
V gene: TRBV6-5
D gene: NA

CDR3 DNA: TGTGCCTGGGACGCGGGGGTAAATGGCTACACCTTC
CDR3 protein: CAWDAGVNGYTF
J gene: TRBJ1-2
clone size: few
V gene: TRBV30
D gene: NA

CDR3 DNA: TGCAGCGTTGGGTCGGGGGCTGATGGCTACACCTTC
CDR3 protein: CSVGSGADGYTF
J gene: TRBJ1-2
clone size: NA
V gene: TRBV29-1
D gene: NA

CDR3 DNA: TGTGCCAGCAGTGAAGGACTAGCCGGCACCGGGGAGCTGTTTTTT
CDR3 protein: CASSEGLAGTGELFF
J gene: TRBJ2-2
clone size: NA
V gene: TRBV2
D gene: TRBD2

CDR3 DNA: TGCAGTGCTATGGCGCAAGAGACCCAGTACTTC
CDR3 protein: CSAMAQETQYF
J gene: TRBJ2-5
clone size: NA
V gene: TRBV20-1
D gene: NA

CDR3 DNA: TGCGCCAGCAGCCAAGAAGGGGTGGTAGGCTATGGCTACACCTTC
CDR3 protein: CASSQEGVVGYGYTF
J gene: TRBJ1-2
clone size: few
V gene: TRBV4-3
D gene: NA

CDR3 DNA: TGCGCCAGCAGCCTGATGGACAACACAGATACGCAGTATTTT
CDR3 protein: CASSLMDNTDTQYF
J gene: TRBJ2-3
clone size: few
V gene: TRBV5-1
D gene: NA

CDR3 DNA: TGCGCCAGCAGCTTGGCTTCAGATACGCAGTATTTT
CDR3 protein: CASSLASDTQYF
J gene: TRBJ2-3
clone size: NA
V gene: TRBV5-1
D gene: NA

CDR3 DNA: TGCGCCAGCAGTGAGTCAATAGTCCGAGAGACCCAGTACTTC
CDR3 protein: CASSESIVRETQYF
J gene: TRBJ2-5
clone size: NA
V gene: TRBV10-2
D gene: NA

CDR3 DNA: TGTGCCAGCAGTTACACCCGACAGGGGGGATACGAGCAGTACTTC
CDR3 protein: CASSYTRQGGYEQYF
J gene: TRBJ2-7
clone size: once
V gene: TRBV6-5
D gene: TRBD1

CDR3 DNA: TGTGCCTGGAGTGTCCTCTCCGTTTCAGCCGGTGAAAAACTGTTTTTT
CDR3 protein: CAWSVLSVSAGEKLFF
J gene: TRBJ1-4
clone size: NA
V gene: TRBV30
D gene: NA

CDR3 DNA: TGCGCCAGCAGCTTGGATGGGTACGAGCAGTACTTC
CDR3 protein: CASSLDGYEQYF
J gene: TRBJ2-7
clone size: NA
V gene: TRBV5-1
D gene: NA

CDR3 DNA: TGCAGCGTTCTCGATAGGACAGGGGGTGAAAAACTGTTTTTT
CDR3 protein: CSVLDRTGGEKLFF
J gene: TRBJ1-4
clone size: few
V gene: TRBV29-1
D gene: TRBD1

CDR3 DNA: TGTGCCTGGAGTCGACAGGAAAACACCATATATTTT
CDR3 protein: CAWSRQENTIYF
J gene: TRBJ1-3
clone size: NA
V gene: TRBV30
D gene: NA

CDR3 DNA: TGCAGCGTTGAAGATGGGCCATCCGACAATCCAGATACGCAGTATTTT
CDR3 protein: CSVEDGPSDNPDTQYF
J gene: TRBJ2-3
clone size: NA
V gene: TRBV29-1
D gene: NA

CDR3 DNA: TGTGCCACGTACTCCGGGACCGACCACAATGAGCAGTTCTTC
CDR3 protein: CATYSGTDHNEQFF
J gene: TRBJ2-1
clone size: NA
V gene: TRBV10-3
D gene: NA

CDR3 DNA: TGTGCCAGCAGTTACGGAGTGGCGGGCCAAGAGACCCAGTACTTC
CDR3 protein: CASSYGVAGQETQYF
J gene: TRBJ2-5
clone size: NA
V gene: TRBV6-6
D gene: NA

CDR3 DNA: TGTGCCAGCACTAGTTACAATGAGCAGTTCTTC
CDR3 protein: CASTSYNEQFF
J gene: TRBJ2-1
clone size: NA
V gene: TRBV6-5
D gene: NA

CDR3 DNA: TGCGCCAGCAGCCGAACAGGGGACCCCCTCTACGAGCAGTACTTC
CDR3 protein: CASSRTGDPLYEQYF
J gene: TRBJ2-7
clone size: NA
V gene: TRBV4-1
D gene: TRBD1

CDR3 DNA: TGCGCCAGCAGCTCAGGGACCTCAACCTACGAGCAGTACTTC
CDR3 protein: CASSSGTSTYEQYF
J gene: TRBJ2-7
clone size: NA
V gene: TRBV5-1
D gene: NA

CDR3 DNA: TGTGCCAGCAGGGGACAGGGGGTTAACTATGGCTACACCTTC
CDR3 protein: CASRGQGVNYGYTF
J gene: TRBJ1-2
clone size: NA
V gene: TRBV6-6
D gene: TRBD1

CDR3 DNA: TGCGCCAGCAGCTTGGACGCAGTGGCCAGTGAGACCCAGTACTTC
CDR3 protein: CASSLDAVASETQYF
J gene: TRBJ2-5
clone size: NA
V gene: TRBV5-1
D gene: NA

CDR3 DNA: TGCGCCAGCAGCCAAGAAGGGGTCACCGGGGAGCTGTTTTTT
CDR3 protein: CASSQEGVTGELFF
J gene: TRBJ2-2
clone size: NA
V gene: TRBV4-3
D gene: NA

CDR3 DNA: TGCAGCGTTGAGACCGCGGACAGGGGCTCCTACGAGCAGTACTTC
CDR3 protein: CSVETADRGSYEQYF
J gene: TRBJ2-7
clone size: NA
V gene: TRBV29-1
D gene: TRBD1

CDR3 DNA: TGCAGCGTTGGGGATAGGGTTAACACTGAAGCTTTCTTT
CDR3 protein: CSVGDRVNTEAFF
J gene: TRBJ1-1
clone size: medium-sized
V gene: TRBV29-1
D gene: NA

CDR3 DNA: TGTGCCAGCCGAGCCAAGGAAGGAGGTTCAAGTGGCTACACCTTC
CDR3 protein: CASRAKEGGSSGYTF
J gene: TRBJ1-2
clone size: NA
V gene: TRBV4-2
D gene: NA

CDR3 DNA: TGTGCCAGCAAGCGAATGAACACCGGGGAGCTGTTTTTT
CDR3 protein: CASKRMNTGELFF
J gene: TRBJ2-2
clone size: many
V gene: TRBV27
D gene: NA

CDR3 DNA: TGTGCCAGCTCACCAGTGGGAAACCCCAACTATGGCTACACCTTC
CDR3 protein: CASSPVGNPNYGYTF
J gene: TRBJ1-2
clone size: NA
V gene: TRBV18
D gene: NA

CDR3 DNA: TGTGCCAGCAGGCTCGGACAGGGTGGAACTAATGAAAAACTGTTTTTT
CDR3 protein: CASRLGQGGTNEKLFF
J gene: TRBJ1-4
clone size: NA
V gene: TRBV2
D gene: TRBD1

CDR3 DNA: TGCAGCGGGGCTGGCAGGATGAACACTGAAGCTTTCTTT
CDR3 protein: CSGAGRMNTEAFF
J gene: TRBJ1-1
clone size: once
V gene: TRBV29-1
D gene: NA

CDR3 DNA: TGTGCCTGGAGTTATCGTTTCGGGGAGCTGTTTTTT
CDR3 protein: CAWSYRFGELFF
J gene: TRBJ2-2
clone size: NA
V gene: TRBV30
D gene: NA

CDR3 DNA: TGCGCCAGCAGCTTGTCAGGGTCCATCACTGAAGCTTTCTTT
CDR3 protein: CASSLSGSITEAFF
J gene: TRBJ1-1
clone size: NA
V gene: TRBV5-1
D gene: NA

CDR3 DNA: TGTGCCAGCAGGACCGAACAGGGGGCGGGAGATACGCAGTATTTT
CDR3 protein: CASRTEQGAGDTQYF
J gene: TRBJ2-3
clone size: NA
V gene: TRBV6-1
D gene: TRBD1

CDR3 DNA: TGTGCCAGCAGTCTTACTAGCGGGTTCGGGACCCAGTACTTC
CDR3 protein: CASSLTSGFGTQYF
J gene: TRBJ2-5
clone size: NA
V gene: TRBV27
D gene: TRBD2

CDR3 DNA: TGCAGCCCTCCGCGGCGGGAGCAGTACTTC
CDR3 protein: CSPPRREQYF
J gene: TRBJ2-7
clone size: NA
V gene: TRBV29-1
D gene: NA

CDR3 DNA: TGTGCCAGCAGCCCGAACTCCTACGAGCAGTACTTC
CDR3 protein: CASSPNSYEQYF
J gene: TRBJ2-7
clone size: NA
V gene: TRBV9
D gene: NA

CDR3 DNA: TGCAGCGTTACCACGGCGGGGACTCGCACAGATACGCAGTATTTT
CDR3 protein: CSVTTAGTRTDTQYF
J gene: TRBJ2-3
clone size: few
V gene: TRBV29-1
D gene: NA

CDR3 DNA: TGTGCCAGCAGCTACATGGACAAGCGTAGGCAGCCCCAGCATTTT
CDR3 protein: CASSYMDKRRQPQHF
J gene: TRBJ1-5
clone size: NA
V gene: TRBV11-3
D gene: NA

CDR3 DNA: TGTGCCAGTAGTGCCGCCCCCCGGGGGGGGTTCTACAATGAGCAGTTCTTC
CDR3 protein: CASSAAPRGGFYNEQFF
J gene: TRBJ2-1
clone size: NA
V gene: TRBV19
D gene: TRBD2

CDR3 DNA: TGTGCCAGCAGTTACTCGACAGGCTCATCGCGAGAGACCCAGTACTTC
CDR3 protein: CASSYSTGSSRETQYF
J gene: TRBJ2-5
clone size: NA
V gene: TRBV6-5
D gene: NA

CDR3 DNA: TGCGCCAGCAGCTTGGGGACAGGGCATGCATATGGCTACACCTTC
CDR3 protein: CASSLGTGHAYGYTF
J gene: TRBJ1-2
clone size: NA
V gene: TRBV5-1
D gene: TRBD1

CDR3 DNA: TGCGCCAGCAGTCAAGGACAGTTTTATGGCTACACCTTC
CDR3 protein: CASSQGQFYGYTF
J gene: TRBJ1-2
clone size: few
V gene: TRBV23-1
D gene: NA

CDR3 DNA: TGTGCCTGGACTTGGGAGACGGGCTCCAGGAGCTACACCTTC
CDR3 protein: CAWTWETGSRSYTF
J gene: TRBJ1-2
clone size: NA
V gene: TRBV30
D gene: NA

CDR3 DNA: TGCGCCAGCAGCTCCCGACCCGGGCCAGGTGAAGCTTTCTTT
CDR3 protein: CASSSRPGPGEAFF
J gene: TRBJ1-1
clone size: NA
V gene: TRBV5-1
D gene: NA

CDR3 DNA: TGCAGCGTTGGGGCCGGGCCGGACAGGGATCAGCCCCAGCATTTT
CDR3 protein: CSVGAGPDRDQPQHF
J gene: TRBJ1-5
clone size: NA
V gene: TRBV29-1
D gene: TRBD1

CDR3 DNA: TGTGCCAGCAGTCCGACAGGCGGGAATTCACCCCTCCACTTT
CDR3 protein: CASSPTGGNSPLHF
J gene: TRBJ1-6
clone size: NA
V gene: TRBV7-2
D gene: NA

CDR3 DNA: TGCGCCAGCAGCTTGGACAGGGTTCGATCACCCCTCCACTTT
CDR3 protein: CASSLDRVRSPLHF
J gene: TRBJ1-6
clone size: few
V gene: TRBV5-1
D gene: NA

CDR3 DNA: TGTGCCAGCAGTAGGGCAGGGACAGATACGCAGTATTTT
CDR3 protein: CASSRAGTDTQYF
J gene: TRBJ2-3
clone size: few
V gene: TRBV25-1
D gene: NA

CDR3 DNA: TGTGCCAGCAGTTACTACGTTGATGAAAAACTGTTTTTT
CDR3 protein: CASSYYVDEKLFF
J gene: TRBJ1-4
clone size: few
V gene: TRBV7-2
D gene: NA

CDR3 DNA: TGTGCCACCAGCAGGGGAGGAAATATGAACACTGAAGCTTTCTTT
CDR3 protein: CATSRGGNMNTEAFF
J gene: TRBJ1-1
clone size: NA
V gene: TRBV15
D gene: NA

CDR3 DNA: TGCGCCAGCAGCTTTTCTGGCACAGATACGCAGTATTTT
CDR3 protein: CASSFSGTDTQYF
J gene: TRBJ2-3
clone size: NA
V gene: TRBV5-1
D gene: NA

CDR3 DNA: TGTGCCTGGAGTGTGAGGCCCCGAGGTCCTGGAAACACCATATATTTT
CDR3 protein: CAWSVRPRGPGNTIYF
J gene: TRBJ1-3
clone size: NA
V gene: TRBV30
D gene: NA

CDR3 DNA: TGTGCCAGCTCACCACAGTCGGCAAACCAAGAGACCCAGTACTTC
CDR3 protein: CASSPQSANQETQYF
J gene: TRBJ2-5
clone size: NA
V gene: TRBV18
D gene: NA

CDR3 DNA: TGCAGCGTTTCCGTGGACACCGGGGAGCTGTTTTTT
CDR3 protein: CSVSVDTGELFF
J gene: TRBJ2-2
clone size: medium-sized
V gene: TRBV29-1
D gene: NA

CDR3 DNA: TGCAGCGTTGAGATTGCGCGGGACAGGGTATACGAGCAGTACTTC
CDR3 protein: CSVEIARDRVYEQYF
J gene: TRBJ2-7
clone size: NA
V gene: TRBV29-1
D gene: TRBD1